Presented here are 18 T cell receptor beta chains from one specimen sequenced in a study of STAT5B mutations in CD4+ large granular lymphocyte leukemia. Sequencing used immunoSEQ multiplex PCR; TCRdb keeps in-frame clones, though not all of them. Of around 30,000 clones in the sample, about four fifths were seen once. Input material: CD4+ T cells from blood buffy coats. All receptors derive from a human donor in good health.

This clone has more than one count but fewer than ten. J is TRBJ1-5 and V is TRBV4-3; perhaps TRBD1 as D (5 bases). Between the trimmed V and J ends, which lost 0 bases and 4 bases, there was a span of 10 bases. The CDR3 consists of 15 residues. Germline values: CDR1 LGHNA, CDR2 YSLEER. The CDR3 here is CASSQEVGGNQPQHF. The CDR3 DNA reads TGCGCCAGCAGCCAAGAAGTGGGGGGGAATCAGCCCCAGCATTTT.

V usage is TRBV5-6 and J usage is TRBJ1-2, with D uncertain. This CDR3 has 14 residues. Germline assignment: CDR1 SGHDT and CDR2 YYEEEE. V was cut by 4 bases and J by 1 base, with 11 bases left in between. This chain's CDR3 is CASSGRDFNYGYTF. Here the CDR3 DNA reads TGTGCCAGCAGCGGCCGGGATTTTAACTATGGCTACACCTTC.

The V call is TRBV7-6, the J call TRBJ2-1, with a tentative D call TRBD2 (6 bases). CDR1 SGHVS and CDR2 FNYEAQ come from the germline V gene. This CDR3 spans 15 amino acids. V was shortened by 5 bases and J by 5 bases, with 16 bases between the two germline ends. The CDR3 DNA reads as TGTGCCAGCAGCAATGAAACGTGGGGGGACAATGAGCAGTTCTTC. Translated, it gives CASSNETWGDNEQFF.

This sequence joins TRBV4-3 and TRBJ2-5; 9 nucleotides align to TRBD1. This CDR3 is built from 15 residues. J was trimmed by 4 bases and V by 0 bases; bases with no gene match: 3. Germline V gene sequence: CDR1 LGHNA, CDR2 YSLEER. As DNA, the CDR3 is TGCGCCAGCAGCCAAGACGCGGGACAGGGAGAGACCCAGTACTTC. This codes for CASSQDAGQGETQYF.

This sequence joins TRBV30 and TRBJ2-5; no firm D call. This CDR3 spans 11 amino acids. V lost 0 bases, J lost 4 bases, and 3 bases lay in between. Germline V gene sequence: CDR1 GTSNPN, CDR2 SVGIG (reference sequence). This CDR3 reads CAWSVSETQYF. CDR3 nucleotide sequence: TGTGCCTGGAGTGTATCAGAGACCCAGTACTTC.

This clone was detected a few times. The chain carries TRBV10-3 and TRBJ1-5, with D possibly TRBD1 on 5 matching bases. The CDR3 totals 16 residues. From germline, CDR1 is ENHRY and CDR2 SYGVKD. Deletions cut 3 bases from V and 0 bases from J, with 12 bases between. DNA for the CDR3: TGTGCCATCAGTGAAGTAGCAGGGAATAGCAATCAGCCCCAGCATTTT. Amino acid sequence: CAISEVAGNSNQPQHF.

The rearrangement uses TRBV7-2 and TRBJ2-1, with 7 bases lining up with TRBD2. The length of the CDR3 is 14 residues. Germline V gene sequence: CDR1 SGHTA, CDR2 FQGNSA. J lost 7 bases, V lost 3 bases, and 6 bases had no gene match. Here the CDR3 DNA reads TGTGCCAGCAGCTTTACGCGGGAGAGGAATGAGCAGTTCTTC. This codes for CASSFTRERNEQFF.

The chain joins TRBV5-1 to TRBJ2-1; 7 bases map to TRBD1. The germline CDR1 and CDR2 sequences are SGHRS and YFSETQ. V lost 3 bases, J lost 14 bases, and 11 bases stayed unmatched. This CDR3 has 13 residues. The DNA of the CDR3 is TGCGCCAGCAGCTCTCAAACCGGGACAGATAAGTTCTTC. Encoded protein: CASSSQTGTDKFF.

This clone was detected a few times. V usage is TRBV7-9 and J usage is TRBJ2-7; D is tentatively TRBD1 or TRBD2 (7 bases each). The CDR3 contains 14 residues. Germline CDR1 SEHNR, CDR2 FQNEAQ (reference sequence). V lost 6 bases and J 6 bases, leaving 18 bases between the germline ends. The CDR3 bases are TGTGCCAGCAGGATGAGCGGGGACAGTGGCGAGCAGTACTTC. Translated, it gives CASRMSGDSGEQYF.

The chain couples TRBV30 to TRBJ2-1; 7 bases are shared with TRBD2. The CDR3 has 14 amino acids. Trimming removed 2 bases from V and 8 bases from J; junction bases left unmatched: 9. The germline gives CDR1 GTSNPN, CDR2 SVGIG (reference sequence). CDR3 sequence (DNA): TGTGCCTGGAGTCTTACTTCGCGGGAGCATGAGCAGTTCTTC. This codes for CAWSLTSREHEQFF.

The rearrangement joins TRBV19 to TRBJ2-5, with TRBD1 matching over 9 bases. V dropped 4 bases and J dropped 2; count of bases not matched to a gene: 8. Germline CDR1 is LNHDA and CDR2 is SQIVND (reference sequence). The CDR3 extends over 16 amino acids. CDR3 region: CASSKDRGPAQETQYF. CDR3 bases: TGTGCCAGTAGTAAGGACAGGGGACCCGCGCAAGAGACCCAGTACTTC. Full variable domain (missing parts from reference TRBV19 and TRBJ2-5): DGGITQSPKYLFRKEGQNVTLSCEQNLNHDAMYWYRQDPGQGLRLIYYSQIVNDFQKGDIAEGYSVSREKKESFPLTVTSAQKNPTAFYLCASSKDRGPAQETQYFGPGTRLLVL.

The sample holds one count of this clone. The V gene is TRBV6-5, the J gene TRBJ1-3, with D possibly TRBD1 on 6 matching bases. The CDR3 is 16 amino acids. V was clipped by 2 bases and J by 0 bases, with 11 bases between them. Germline lookup yields CDR1 MNHEY and CDR2 SVGAGI. CDR3 coding DNA: TGTGCCAGCAGTTACACAGGGCGGTTCTCTGGAAACACCATATATTTT. The encoded protein is CASSYTGRFSGNTIYF.

The chain joins TRBV7-2 to TRBJ1-2, with 8 nucleotides matching TRBD1. CDR3 length: 17 residues. Germline CDR1 SGHTA, CDR2 FQGNSA. V trimming: 0 bases; J trimming: 1 base; junction bases outside the gene matches: 7. The CDR3 DNA is TGTGCCAGCAGCTTAGCGCGGCGGGACAGGAATAACTATGGCTACACCTTC. Its translation: CASSLARRDRNNYGYTF.

This clone was detected once. The CDR3 DNA reads as TGCGCCAGCAGCCGGGACAGGGGCACAGATACGCAGTATTTT. It yields the protein CASSRDRGTDTQYF. The chain employs TRBV4-3 and TRBJ2-3; 9 nucleotides match TRBD1. The V segment lost 4 bases and the J segment 1 base; nucleotides outside the gene matches: 0. This CDR3 has 14 residues. Germline V gene sequence: CDR1 LGHNA, CDR2 YSLEER.

This chain connects TRBV9 to TRBJ1-3; maybe TRBD1 (6 bases). Per germline, CDR1 SGDLS and CDR2 YYNGEE. V was clipped by 0 bases and J by 3 bases, with 19 bases between them. This CDR3 region has 18 residues. The CDR3 coding sequence is TGTGCCAGCAGCGTAGACGCCGCCAGGGGAGACCTTGGAAACACCATATATTTT. Amino acids: CASSVDAARGDLGNTIYF.

This chain joins TRBV18 and TRBJ2-1, with 7 bases matching TRBD1. The V segment lost 8 bases and the J segment 5 bases; nucleotides outside the gene matches: 6. Germline CDR1 KGHSH, CDR2 LQKENI. There are 13 residues in the CDR3. CDR3 nucleotide sequence: TGTGCCAGCATGATCCAGGGGGACAATGAGCAGTTCTTC. As protein: CASMIQGDNEQFF.

This rearrangement joins TRBV10-3 to TRBJ1-2; D is perhaps TRBD1 (6 bases). The CDR3 is 16 residues long. V lost 3 bases and J 2 bases, leaving 16 bases between the germline ends. Germline-derived CDR1 and CDR2 are ENHRY and SYGVKD. CDR3 sequence: CAISETGNKNNYGYTF. The DNA for the CDR3 is TGTGCCATCAGTGAAACAGGGAATAAAAACAACTATGGCTACACCTTC.

J is TRBJ1-5 and V is TRBV6-6; 7 bases are shared with TRBD1. The CDR3 is made up of 13 amino acids. CDR1 and CDR2 (germline): MNHNY, SVGAGI (reference sequence). V dropped 5 bases and J dropped 6; count of bases not matched to a gene: 4. This chain's CDR3 is CASSDQGGQPQHF. DNA for the CDR3: TGTGCCAGCAGTGACCAGGGGGGTCAGCCCCAGCATTTT.